The 29 T cell receptor beta chains reported below all come from one sample, sequenced in a study of naive and memory T cell subsets. Whole-study results and caveats: A few larger clonotypes appeared in naive repertoires, especially CD8, possibly memory cells re-expressing CD45RA.

Both TRBC1 and TRBC2 were covered by a beta constant-region primer of two equimolar oligonucleotides. Four rounds of PCR amplified the ligated cDNA using nested alpha and beta constant-region primers plus SP2. Using its own MiXCR run on the UMI-ligation and nested PCR reads, TCRdb lists one record per CDR3 protein. The sample has approximately 150,000 distinct CDR3 sequences; 15% to 25% are singletons. Their antigens are not known. Source material: naive CD8+ T cells from blood. The receptor set was obtained from a human donor in good health.

This chain connects TRBV2 to TRBJ1-4, with D possibly being TRBD1 (6 bases). V lost 1 base and J 5 bases, leaving 32 bases between the germline ends. Germline CDR1 SNHLY, CDR2 FYNNEI. The CDR3 is made up of 22 amino acids. CDR3: CASSEDPGAATGEVPANEKLFF. The CDR3 DNA reads as TGTGCCAGCAGTGAAGATCCAGGGGCCGCCACGGGCGAAGTTCCAGCCAATGAAAAACTGTTTTTT.

The CDR3 is CASSGGLAGEYSYNEQFF. The CDR3 DNA is TGTGCCAGCAGCGGCGGACTAGCGGGAGAGTACTCCTACAATGAGCAGTTCTTC. The chain uses TRBV7-9 and TRBJ2-1; the match to TRBD2 covers 13 bases. The ends lost 5 bases at V and 0 bases at J; junction bases unmatched: 7. The CDR3 loop spans 18 amino acids. The germline gives CDR1 SEHNR, CDR2 FQNEAQ (reference sequence).

This clonotype occurred a few times. The J gene is TRBJ2-7, the V gene TRBV27, with D perhaps matching TRBD1 (7 bases). The CDR3 is 14 residues long. The V end lost 5 bases, the J end lost 2 bases, and 13 bases lay between the germline ends. The germline V gene encodes CDR1 MNHEY and CDR2 SMNVEV (reference sequence). The CDR3 sequence is CASSATGRPYEQYF. CDR3 nucleotides: TGTGCCAGCAGTGCGACAGGGAGGCCCTACGAGCAGTACTTC.

This chain links TRBV12-3 or TRBV12-4 with TRBJ2-2; the D gene is possibly TRBD1 (6 bases). The CDR3 is 16 amino acids. V lost 3 bases to trimming and J lost 2 bases, with 13 bases between them. The CDR3 region has the DNA TGTGCCAGCAGTTTTCCCGGACAGATAAACACCGGGGAGCTGTTTTTT. Protein: CASSFPGQINTGELFF.

The V and J genes are TRBV15 and TRBJ2-3, with D perhaps TRBD1 or TRBD2 (5 bases each). The CDR3 length is 15 residues. The germline CDR1 and CDR2 sequences are LNHNV and YYDKDF (reference sequence). Trimming removed 1 base from V and 2 bases from J, with 10 bases in between. CDR3: CATSRAGTVTDTQYF. DNA of the CDR3: TGTGCCACCAGCAGAGCAGGGACCGTCACAGATACGCAGTATTTT.

This clonotype was seen a few times. The chain links TRBV15 to TRBJ1-2; D is ambiguous. This CDR3 is built from 16 residues. V lost 4 bases and J 4 bases, leaving 19 bases between the germline ends. Germline V gene data show CDR1 as LNHNV and CDR2 as YYDKDF (reference sequence). The CDR3 region is CATSNSRGPLGYGYTF. The CDR3 bases are TGTGCCACCAGCAACTCCCGAGGGCCCCTGGGCTATGGCTACACCTTC.

The chain uses TRBV2 and TRBJ2-1, with D possibly TRBD2 on 6 matching bases. This CDR3 region has 17 residues. Germline loops: CDR1 SNHLY, CDR2 FYNNEI. V was pared by 1 base and J by 4 bases, with 17 bases between. The CDR3 DNA is TGTGCCAGCAGTGAAGTGGGAGGCGGAAATCCTTACAATGAGCAGTTCTTC. This translates into CASSEVGGGNPYNEQFF.

This clonotype was recorded a few times. The J gene is TRBJ2-7, the V gene TRBV9; D is unclear. CDR1 and CDR2 (germline): SGDLS, YYNGEE. The CDR3 sequence is 11 residues long. V was pared by 3 bases and J by 2 bases, with 3 bases between. The CDR3 spells CASSATYEQYF. The CDR3 region has the DNA TGTGCCAGCAGCGCAACCTACGAGCAGTACTTC.

The chain links TRBV12-3 or TRBV12-4 to TRBJ2-3, with D maybe TRBD2 (5 bases). The length of the CDR3 is 11 residues. V was shortened by 6 bases and J by 6 bases, with 7 bases between the two germline ends. The CDR3 here is CASREADTQYF. CDR3 sequence (DNA): TGTGCCAGCAGGGAGGCGGATACGCAGTATTTT.

The table lists this clonotype with many counts. This chain connects TRBV25-1 to TRBJ1-1; no clear D. There are 12 residues in the CDR3. Trimming left V 8 bases short and J 1 base short, with 8 bases between. In germline, CDR1 is MGHDK, CDR2 SYGVNS. CDR3 sequence reads: CASSGKNTEAFF. CDR3 nucleotides: TGTGCCAGCTCGGGTAAGAACACTGAAGCTTTCTTT. The full variable domain, in which reference TRBV25-1 and TRBJ1-1 provide the parts outside the CDR3, is EADIYQTPRYLVIGTGKKITLECSQTMGHDKMYWYQQDPGMELHLIHYSYGVNSTEKGDLSSESTVSRIRTEHFPLTLESARPSHTSQYLCASSGKNTEAFFGQGTRLTVV.

This clonotype came up many times. The chain joins TRBV5-5 to TRBJ2-7; D may match TRBD1 or TRBD2 (5 bases each). V gave up 0 bases and J gave up 5 bases, with 12 bases separating them. CDR1 is SGHKS and CDR2 is YYEKEE in the germline V gene (reference sequence). The CDR3 length is 14 residues. This CDR3 reads CASSLASGTDEQYF. CDR3 DNA sequence: TGTGCCAGCAGCTTGGCGTCAGGGACCGACGAGCAGTACTTC.

The J gene is TRBJ1-6, the V gene TRBV28; no reliable D call. This CDR3 contains 13 residues. Per the germline V gene, CDR1 is MDHEN and CDR2 is SYDVKM. Trimming left V 3 bases short and J 7 bases short, with 7 bases between. The CDR3 coding sequence is TGTGCCAGCAGTTTCCAGGAAAATTCACCCCTCCACTTT. It encodes CASSFQENSPLHF.

The J gene is TRBJ1-1, the V gene TRBV5-6, with D possibly TRBD1 on 5 matching bases. This CDR3 has 13 amino acids. Germline values: CDR1 SGHDT, CDR2 YYEEEE. The V end lost 6 bases, the J end lost 6 bases, and 15 bases lay between the germline ends. This CDR3 is CASNHGGDPEAFF. For the CDR3, the DNA is TGTGCCAGCAACCATGGGGGGGACCCTGAAGCTTTCTTT.

This clonotype showed up just a few times. V usage is TRBV27 and J usage is TRBJ2-7; 8 nucleotides line up with TRBD2. There are 13 residues in the CDR3. The germline CDR1 and CDR2 sequences are MNHEY and SMNVEV (reference sequence). Trimming at V came to 8 bases and at J to 2 bases, leaving 5 bases not matched to a gene. The CDR3 region is CASAAGGPYEQYF. In DNA form, the CDR3 reads TGTGCCAGCGCTGCGGGAGGTCCCTACGAGCAGTACTTC.

DNA of the CDR3: TGTGCCAGCAGCAGCACACCGGGACTAGAACGGAATGAGCAGTTCTTC. It specifies CASSSTPGLERNEQFF. V gene TRBV5-4 combines with J gene TRBJ2-1; TRBD2 aligns across 8 bases. CDR3 length: 16 residues. V was pared by 4 bases and J by 7 bases, with 13 bases of the junction left unmatched. Germline-derived CDR1 and CDR2 are SGHNT and YYREEE (reference sequence).

The V gene is TRBV13, the J gene TRBJ2-7; no firm D call. This CDR3 region has 14 residues. The V end lost 2 bases, the J end lost 0 bases, and 8 bases lay between the germline ends. Germline values: CDR1 PRHDT, CDR2 FYEKMQ (reference sequence). CDR3 sequence reads: CASSLSPSSYEQYF. The CDR3 DNA follows: TGTGCCAGCAGCTTATCACCGTCCTCCTACGAGCAGTACTTC. Together with reference TRBV13 and TRBJ2-7, the CDR3 gives the full variable domain: AAGVIQSPRHLIKEKRETATLKCYPIPRHDTVYWYQQGPGQDPQFLISFYEKMQSDKGSIPDRFSAQQFSDYHSELNMSSLELGDSALYFCASSLSPSSYEQYFGPGTRLTVT.

The V and J genes are TRBV20-1 and TRBJ2-1; no firm D call. V lost 3 bases and J 3 bases, leaving 9 bases between the germline ends. This CDR3 region has 13 residues. Germline V gene data show CDR1 as DFQATT and CDR2 as SNEGSKA (reference sequence). The CDR3 here is CSARSLNYNEQFF. The DNA for the CDR3 is TGCAGTGCTAGGTCTCTAAACTACAATGAGCAGTTCTTC.

This clonotype was counted between two and nine times. The chain recombines TRBV7-6 with TRBJ2-1; a possible D gene is TRBD2 (5 bases). The ends were cut back, 0 bases at V and 2 bases at J, with 26 bases in the middle. The CDR3 contains 21 residues. Germline values: CDR1 SGHVS, CDR2 FNYEAQ. The CDR3 nucleotides are TGTGCCAGCAGCTTAGCCCCCATCGGTCTCGAGCGGAAAGGAACCTACAATGAGCAGTTCTTC. Encoded protein: CASSLAPIGLERKGTYNEQFF. The whole variable domain, remainder taken from reference TRBV7-6 and TRBJ2-1, is GAGVSQSPRYKVTKRGQDVALRCDPISGHVSLYWYRQALGQGPEFLTYFNYEAQQDKSGLPNDRFSAERPEGSISTLTIQRTEQRDSAMYRCASSLAPIGLERKGTYNEQFFGPGTRLTVL.

This clonotype was observed a few times. V and J are TRBV9 and TRBJ2-7; the D gene could be TRBD1 or TRBD2 (5 bases each). CDR1 SGDLS and CDR2 YYNGEE come from the germline V gene. Between the trimmed V and J ends, which lost 2 bases and 3 bases, there was a span of 9 bases. The CDR3 runs to 13 residues. The CDR3 nucleotides are TGTGCCAGCAGCGTCGGGGCTCACTACGAGCAGTACTTC. Its protein product is CASSVGAHYEQYF.

The CDR3 loop reads CASSPGVGEGESEQFF. Here the CDR3 DNA reads TGTGCCAGCAGTCCGGGGGTGGGAGAAGGGGAAAGTGAGCAGTTCTTC. The rearrangement links TRBV7-9 to TRBJ2-1; possible D gene TRBD2, 6 bases. Trimming left V 6 bases short and J 9 bases short, with 24 bases between. Germline V gene sequence: CDR1 SEHNR, CDR2 FQNEAQ (reference sequence). The CDR3 runs to 16 residues. The variable domain in full, with the rest retrieved from reference TRBV7-9 and TRBJ2-1, is DTGVSQNPRHKITKRGQNVTFRCDPISEHNRLYWYRQTLGQGPEFLTYFQNEAQLEKSRLLSDRFSAERPKGSFSTLEIQRTEQGDSAMYLCASSPGVGEGESEQFFGPGTRLTVL.

This clonotype showed up just a few times. This chain connects TRBV4-3 to TRBJ2-3; no reliable D call. CDR3 length equals 15 residues. The germline gives CDR1 LGHNA, CDR2 YSLEER. The V gene lost 0 bases and the J gene lost 2 bases, with 9 bases spanning the gap. The CDR3 bases are TGCGCCAGCAGCCAAGAAACGGGCCCCACAGATACGCAGTATTTT. Amino acids: CASSQETGPTDTQYF.

This clonotype has a handful of counts. The V gene is TRBV29-1, the J gene TRBJ2-3; perhaps D is TRBD1 or TRBD2 (6 bases each). Trimming removed 4 bases from V and 0 bases from J, with 14 bases in between. Germline V gene data show CDR1 as SQVTM and CDR2 as ANQGSEA. The CDR3 has 15 amino acids. The CDR3 here is CSVVVGGSSTDTQYF. CDR3 sequence (DNA): TGCAGCGTTGTCGTCGGGGGCTCGAGCACAGATACGCAGTATTTT.

The V call is TRBV29-1, the J call TRBJ1-1; D ambiguous. V lost 7 bases and J 5 bases, leaving 11 bases between the germline ends. The germline CDR1 and CDR2 sequences are SQVTM and ANQGSEA. CDR3 length equals 11 residues. The chain's CDR3 is CSGKDGTEAFF. DNA of the CDR3: TGCAGCGGCAAGGACGGGACTGAAGCTTTCTTT. The variable domain in full, completed from reference TRBV29-1 and TRBJ1-1, reads SAVISQKPSRDICQRGTSLTIQCQVDSQVTMMFWYRQQPGQSLTLIATANQGSEATYESGFVIDKFPISRPNLTFSTLTVSNMSPEDSSIYLCSGKDGTEAFFGQGTRLTVV.

This clonotype was detected a few times. The V gene is TRBV6-6, the J gene TRBJ2-4, with 9 bases aligning to TRBD2. V lost 5 bases, J lost 9 bases, and 5 bases stayed unmatched. Per germline, CDR1 MNHNY and CDR2 SVGAGI (reference sequence). The CDR3 length is 13 residues. The CDR3 loop reads CASSEREVGIQYF. The CDR3 bases are TGTGCCAGCAGTGAGCGGGAGGTCGGCATTCAGTACTTC.

This clonotype turned up a few times. This chain links TRBV6-2 or TRBV6-3 with TRBJ1-5; 10 bases fit TRBD1. The CDR3 sequence is 15 residues long. The germline CDR1 and CDR2 sequences are MNHEY and SVGEGT. V trimming: 6 bases; J trimming: 5 bases; junction bases outside the gene matches: 7. The CDR3 region has the DNA TGTGCCAGCAGCCCCCGGGACAGGGGCTATCAGCCCCAGCATTTT. Translating gives CASSPRDRGYQPQHF.

The rearrangement links TRBV5-1 to TRBJ2-7; TRBD1 matches 9 bases. V shed 2 bases, J shed 0 bases, and the junction held 3 bases outside the gene matches. The germline CDR1 and CDR2 sequences are SGHRS and YFSETQ. This CDR3 comprises 15 residues. The CDR3, as DNA: TGCGCCAGCAGCTTCGGGACAGGGACCTCCTACGAGCAGTACTTC. Protein: CASSFGTGTSYEQYF.

In its sample, this clonotype was seen a few times. The CDR3 sequence: CASSPGLAGQSSYNEQFF. CDR3 sequence (DNA): TGTGCCAGCAGCCCTGGACTAGCGGGTCAAAGCTCCTACAATGAGCAGTTCTTC. This chain connects TRBV5-4 to TRBJ2-1, with 11 bases that match TRBD2. CDR3 size: 18 residues. Trimming removed 4 bases from V and 0 bases from J; junction bases left unmatched: 9. Germline lookup yields CDR1 SGHNT and CDR2 YYREEE (reference sequence).

The chain is built from TRBV9 and TRBJ2-1; D is perhaps TRBD2 (6 bases). This CDR3 contains 15 residues. Trimming cost V 2 bases and J 7 bases, with 16 bases left between them. CDR1 and CDR2 (germline): SGDLS, YYNGEE. The CDR3 is CASSVWGSAGNEQFF. CDR3 nucleotide sequence: TGTGCCAGCAGCGTTTGGGGCTCGGCGGGAAATGAGCAGTTCTTC.

This clonotype was seen only a few times. The CDR3 here is CASSFGEFLTNTGELFF. CDR3 in DNA: TGCGCCAGCAGCTTTGGGGAGTTCCTAACGAACACCGGGGAGCTGTTTTTT. The chain uses TRBV5-1 and TRBJ2-2; D perhaps matches TRBD2 (5 bases). Germline V CDR1 and CDR2: SGHRS, YFSETQ. This CDR3 spans 17 amino acids. The V end lost 2 bases, the J end lost 0 bases, and 14 bases lay between the germline ends.